This TCR beta chain was identified during a study of regulatory T cells in long-lasting Graves disease. Study observations and caveats: New patients shared some 970 public clonotypes, fewer than the roughly 2,500 shared by persistent patients.

The CDR3 loop spans 14 amino acids. V shed 5 bases, J shed 6 bases, and the junction held 4 bases outside the gene matches. Per germline, CDR1 MDHEN and CDR2 SYDVKM. HTBI primers from iRepertoire and Arm-PCR of CDR3 regions yielded the TCR beta libraries. TCRdb re-analysed the multiplex PCR reads in MiXCR, keeping a single row per CDR3 protein. The table has roughly 420,000 distinct CDR3 sequences, 12% to 15% seen once; the top ten hold under 20%. This clonotype was counted between two and nine times. Its antigen is as yet unknown. Regarding time point: newly diagnosed GD, antithyroid drugs for less than 3 months. PBMCs were the source of the RNA used for TCR sequencing. American Thyroid Association guidelines served as the basis for diagnosing Graves' disease. The sample also formed part of further work on T cells in Graves' hyperthyroidism and ophthalmopathy. That publication notes: Primed by the HTBI set, a first-round RT-PCR was run on the TCR CDR3.

The chain couples TRBV28 to TRBJ1-6; 7 nucleotides line up with TRBD1. The receptor was derived from a woman aged 45 to 65 with Graves disease. The specimen comprised peripheral blood mononuclear cells (PBMCs), sampled at new diagnosis, from a patient treated with antithyroid drugs. This CDR3 reads CASSTGAGNSPLHF. The CDR3 bases are TGTGCCAGCAGTACAGGGGCTGGTAATTCACCCCTCCACTTT.